This T cell receptor beta chain comes out of a study of CXCR3 chemokines and chemotherapy response in bladder cancer (dated by TCRdb to between 2022 and 2023). About the full investigation: Whether chemotherapy response in human bladder cancer was predicted by intratumoral CXCR3 chemokine system activity was examined in the study.

The method was PCR. The sample was run on an Illumina HiSeq 2500. TCRdb reprocessing: public reads trimmed at Q25 with fastp, clones called with MiXCR, in-frame beta chains kept. Rows with one shared CDR3 protein collapse into an entry with the most common genes and DNA. The sample data list about 13,000 distinct CDR3 sequences, and 9.5% to 15% of these were observed just once. Of the sample, about 25% is held by the ten largest clones. Ends trimmed: V by 4 bases, J by 5 bases; bases unmatched to a gene: 6. For CDR1 and CDR2, the germline V gene lists SGHTA and FQGNSA. From cysteine to phenylalanine, the CDR3 is 15 amino acids long. Here the CDR3 DNA is all that survives: 45 bases in frame from base 1. At least ten counts were recorded for this clonotype. Its antigen is still unknown. No clone much larger than this one lies a single base away; base qualities are absent.

The V and J genes are TRBV7-2 and TRBJ2-5, with 11 middle bases fitting TRBD2. The sample here was taken from a patient whose treatment included neoadjuvant chemotherapy. This sequence was found in a human donor with bladder cancer that did not respond to neoadjuvant chemotherapy. In nucleotide form, the sequence is TGTGCCAGCAGCTCCTCGCTAGCGGGGGGCGAGACCCAGTACTTC. Translated, it reads CASSSSLAGGETQYF.